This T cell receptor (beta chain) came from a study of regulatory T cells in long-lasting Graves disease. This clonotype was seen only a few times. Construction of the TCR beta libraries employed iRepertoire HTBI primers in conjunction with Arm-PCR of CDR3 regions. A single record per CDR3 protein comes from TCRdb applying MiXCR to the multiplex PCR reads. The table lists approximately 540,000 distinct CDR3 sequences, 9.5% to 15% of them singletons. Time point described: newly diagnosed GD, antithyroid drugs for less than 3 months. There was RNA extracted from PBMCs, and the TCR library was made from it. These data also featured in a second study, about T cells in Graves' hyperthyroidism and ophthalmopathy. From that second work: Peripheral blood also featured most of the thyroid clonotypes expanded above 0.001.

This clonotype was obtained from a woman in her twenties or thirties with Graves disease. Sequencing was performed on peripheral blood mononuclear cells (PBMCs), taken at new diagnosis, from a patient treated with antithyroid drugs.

The CDR3 DNA is TGTGCCAGCACCCAGGGACAGGGTACTGGCTACACCTTC. This encodes CASTQGQGTGYTF. This chain links TRBV6-1 with TRBJ1-2; 9 bases align to TRBD1. Germline V gene lookup returns CDR1 MNHNS and CDR2 SASEGT. The V segment lost 7 bases and the J segment 7 bases; nucleotides outside the gene matches: 7. The CDR3 is made up of 13 amino acids.